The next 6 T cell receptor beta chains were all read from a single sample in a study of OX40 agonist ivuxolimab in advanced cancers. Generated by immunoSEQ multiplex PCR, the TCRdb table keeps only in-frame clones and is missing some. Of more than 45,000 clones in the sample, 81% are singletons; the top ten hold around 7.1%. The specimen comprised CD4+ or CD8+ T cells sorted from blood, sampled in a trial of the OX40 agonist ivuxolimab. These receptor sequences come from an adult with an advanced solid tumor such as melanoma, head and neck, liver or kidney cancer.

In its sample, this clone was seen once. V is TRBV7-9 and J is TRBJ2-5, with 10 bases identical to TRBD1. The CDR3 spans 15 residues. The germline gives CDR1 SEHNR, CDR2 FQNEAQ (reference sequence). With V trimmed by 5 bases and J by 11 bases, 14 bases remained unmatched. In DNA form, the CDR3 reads TGTGCCAGCAGCATGGTGACAGGGGGCTCGGGGGAGCAGTACTTC. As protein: CASSMVTGGSGEQYF. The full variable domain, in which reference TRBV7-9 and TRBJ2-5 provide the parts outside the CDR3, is DTGVSQNPRHKITKRGQNVTFRCDPISEHNRLYWYRQTLGQGPEFLTYFQNEAQLEKSRLLSDRFSAERPKGSFSTLEIQRTEQGDSAMYLCASSMVTGGSGEQYFGPGTRLLVL.

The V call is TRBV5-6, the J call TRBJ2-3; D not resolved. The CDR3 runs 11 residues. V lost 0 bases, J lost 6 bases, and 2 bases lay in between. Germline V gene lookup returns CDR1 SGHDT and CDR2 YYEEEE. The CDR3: CASSLADTQYF. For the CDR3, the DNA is TGTGCCAGCAGCTTGGCTGATACGCAGTATTTT.

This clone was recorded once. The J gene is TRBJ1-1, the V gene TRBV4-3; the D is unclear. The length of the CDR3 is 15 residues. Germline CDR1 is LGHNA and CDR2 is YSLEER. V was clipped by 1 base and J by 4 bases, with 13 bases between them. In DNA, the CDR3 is TGCGCCAGCAGCCAAGTAATATTCGCGGGCACTGAAGCTTTCTTT. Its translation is CASSQVIFAGTEAFF.

In DNA form, the CDR3 reads TGTGCCAGCAGCTTCCTTAGCGGCACCTACGAGCAGTACTTC. It is translated as CASSFLSGTYEQYF. J is TRBJ2-7 and V is TRBV7-2, with D possibly matching TRBD2 (6 bases). V dropped 3 bases and J dropped 2 bases, with 11 bases sitting between them. CDR1 and CDR2 from the germline V gene are SGHTA and FQGNSA. The length of the CDR3 is 14 residues.

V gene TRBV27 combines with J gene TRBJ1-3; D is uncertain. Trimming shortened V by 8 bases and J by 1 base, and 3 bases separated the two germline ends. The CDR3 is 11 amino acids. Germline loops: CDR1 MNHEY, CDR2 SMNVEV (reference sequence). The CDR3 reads CASQSGNTIYF. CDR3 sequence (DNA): TGTGCCAGCCAATCTGGAAACACCATATATTTT.

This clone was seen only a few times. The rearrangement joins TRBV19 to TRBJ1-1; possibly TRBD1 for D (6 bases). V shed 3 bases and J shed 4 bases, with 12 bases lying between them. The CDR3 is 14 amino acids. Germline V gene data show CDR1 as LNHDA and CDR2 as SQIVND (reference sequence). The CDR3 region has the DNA TGTGCCAGTAGTATTCGGGGAGGGGGCACTGAAGCTTTCTTT. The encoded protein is CASSIRGGGTEAFF.